Below, 17 T cell receptor beta chains from the same sample are listed, as sequenced in a study of response to subunit inactivated influenza vaccine. TCRdb reprocessed the RT-PCR reads via MiXCR and lists one record per CDR3 protein. The sample contains under 750,000 distinct CDR3 sequences, about 11% of which appear only once. The sequencing here drew on PBMCs from blood, taken on the day of vaccination. All receptors derive from a man aged 50 or older who received an inactivated influenza vaccine.

The V and J genes are TRBV30 and TRBJ2-7; 11 bases are a match to TRBD2. The CDR3 is made up of 15 amino acids. CDR1 and CDR2 from the germline V gene are GTSNPN and SVGIG (reference sequence). V gave up 2 bases and J gave up 6 bases; unmatched junction bases: 9. The CDR3, as DNA: TGTGCCTGGAGTCTGAAGTCCGGGACTAGCGGCGAGCAGTACTTC. Translating it yields CAWSLKSGTSGEQYF.

This clonotype was seen ten or more times. The CDR3 loop reads CASSLAGGEKLFF. CDR3 sequence (DNA): TGTGCCAGCAGTTTGGCAGGTGGCGAAAAACTGTTTTTT. The chain joins TRBV12-3 or TRBV12-4 to TRBJ1-4, with unresolved D. This CDR3 spans 13 amino acids. V gave up 3 bases and J gave up 8 bases, with 10 bases separating them.

V usage is TRBV4-3 and J usage is TRBJ2-1; 8 nucleotides agree with TRBD1. The trim removed 0 bases at V and 5 bases at J, leaving 3 bases unmatched. The CDR3 consists of 15 residues. Germline CDR1 LGHNA, CDR2 YSLEER. As DNA, the CDR3 is TGCGCCAGCAGCCAAGAACAGGGGGTCCACAATGAGCAGTTCTTC. Its protein product is CASSQEQGVHNEQFF.

This clonotype was detected only a few times. The genes are TRBV4-1 and TRBJ2-5, with 7 positions matching TRBD1. CDR3 length: 17 amino acids. The germline V gene has CDR1 MGHRA and CDR2 YSYEKL. J lost 5 bases, V lost 2 bases, and 14 bases had no gene match. CDR3 sequence reads: CASSQWGEGAIGETQYF. The CDR3, as DNA: TGCGCCAGCAGCCAATGGGGAGAGGGGGCAATCGGGGAGACCCAGTACTTC.

Many counts were recorded for this clonotype. The genes are TRBV29-1 and TRBJ2-5; D not certain. V was pared by 6 bases and J by 5 bases, with 16 bases between. There are 13 residues in the CDR3. The germline CDR1 and CDR2 sequences are SQVTM and ANQGSEA. CDR3 coding DNA: TGCAGCGTCCCCGGTCGAGGTGTGGAGACCCAGTACTTC. Translation gives CSVPGRGVETQYF.

V usage is TRBV4-2 and J usage is TRBJ2-1; 10 nucleotides line up with TRBD2. The junction had 6 bases not matched to a gene; V was cut back by 1 base and J by 12 bases. CDR3 length: 14 amino acids. Germline loops: CDR1 LGHNA, CDR2 YNFKEQ. Here the CDR3 reads CASSQAAGGQGQFF. CDR3 nucleotide sequence: TGTGCCAGCAGCCAAGCAGCGGGGGGGCAAGGGCAGTTCTTC.

This chain joins TRBV7-9 and TRBJ2-7, with 9 bases that match TRBD1. Germline assignment: CDR1 SEHNR and CDR2 FQNEAQ (reference sequence). With 2 bases clipped from V and 7 bases from J, the junction kept 12 bases outside the gene matches. This CDR3 has 16 amino acids. This chain's CDR3 is CASSLRGGQGREEQYF. The CDR3 nucleotides are TGTGCCAGCAGCTTAAGGGGGGGACAGGGACGCGAAGAGCAGTACTTC.

In this sample, this clonotype turned up a few times. The chain combines TRBV20-1 with TRBJ2-1; 7 positions agree with TRBD1. The CDR3 contains 14 residues. V trimming: 6 bases; J trimming: 3 bases; junction bases outside the gene matches: 8. Germline V gene data show CDR1 as DFQATT and CDR2 as SNEGSKA (reference sequence). In nucleotides, the CDR3 is TGCAGTGCCACTCCTCGGGACAGCTACAATGAGCAGTTCTTC. This sequence encodes CSATPRDSYNEQFF.

The chain links TRBV20-1 to TRBJ2-5; possibly TRBD2 for D (7 bases). CDR1 is DFQATT, CDR2 SNEGSKA, per germline (reference sequence). V lost 6 bases, J lost 1 base, and 12 bases lay in between. The CDR3 length is 13 residues. CDR3 region: CSAHRGAQETQYF. The CDR3 nucleotides are TGCAGTGCCCACCGGGGGGCCCAAGAGACCCAGTACTTC.

This clonotype has just a few counts. The CDR3 region has the DNA TGTGCCAGCAGTGTACCAGGATATGAGCAGTTCTTC. This gives the protein CASSVPGYEQFF. The chain has TRBV28 and TRBJ2-1; D call uncertain. Germline V lookup: CDR1 MDHEN, CDR2 SYDVKM. This CDR3 spans 12 amino acids. Trimming cost V 5 bases and J 8 bases, with 10 bases left between them.

The chain links TRBV12-3 or TRBV12-4 to TRBJ1-5; TRBD1 agrees at 7 bases. The V and J ends lost 5 bases and 3 bases, in that order; junction bases with no gene match: 4. The CDR3 has 14 residues. The CDR3 nucleotides are TGTGCCAGCAGTCGCGGGACAGTCAATCAGCCCCAGCATTTT. Its protein is CASSRGTVNQPQHF.

The V gene is TRBV5-1, the J gene TRBJ2-1, with 9 bases fitting TRBD2. After removal of 6 bases from V and 8 bases from J, the junction contained 9 bases not matched to a gene. Germline assignment: CDR1 SGHRS and CDR2 YFSETQ. This CDR3 is built from 14 residues. Here the CDR3 reads CASNPSGVHYEQFF. CDR3 coding DNA: TGCGCCAGCAACCCTAGCGGGGTTCACTATGAGCAGTTCTTC.

This clonotype was counted between two and nine times. The chain links TRBV24-1 to TRBJ2-3; 8 bases match TRBD2. In germline, CDR1 is KGHDR, CDR2 SFDVKD. J lost 5 bases, V lost 2 bases, and 5 bases had no gene match. This CDR3 is built from 15 residues. In DNA, the CDR3 is TGTGCCACCAGTGATTGGGGACTAGAGGTAGATACGCAGTATTTT. Residues: CATSDWGLEVDTQYF.

The CDR3 protein is CASSQYRGFQETQYF. As DNA, the CDR3 is TGTGCCAGCAGCCAATACAGGGGCTTCCAAGAGACCCAGTACTTC. V gene TRBV7-2 combines with J gene TRBJ2-5, with TRBD1 matching over 7 bases. V was pared by 5 bases and J by 1 base, with 7 bases of the junction left unmatched. The CDR3 spans 15 residues. Germline CDR1 and CDR2: SGHTA and FQGNSA.

This clonotype has more than one count but fewer than ten. The rearrangement links TRBV6-2 or TRBV6-3 to TRBJ2-7; possibly TRBD2 for D (6 bases). This CDR3 comprises 18 residues. The germline V gene has CDR1 MNHEY and CDR2 SVGEGT. Deletions cut 4 bases from V and 0 bases from J, with 22 bases between. DNA for the CDR3: TGTGCCAGCAGTTTCCCACCCCAAGCGAGGAGGGGCTCCTACGAGCAGTACTTC. This gives the protein CASSFPPQARRGSYEQYF.

The chain has TRBV5-1 and TRBJ2-5; D not resolved. The CDR3 is 14 amino acids. Germline CDR1 reads SGHRS; CDR2 reads YFSETQ. V was shortened by 3 bases and J by 0 bases, with 9 bases between the two germline ends. CDR3 residues: CASSSSMYQETQYF. The CDR3, as DNA: TGCGCCAGCAGCTCCTCCATGTACCAAGAGACCCAGTACTTC.

This clonotype was found many times. The chain carries TRBV12-3 or TRBV12-4 and TRBJ1-5; D is unresolved. The CDR3 is 13 amino acids. Trimming cost V 8 bases and J 4 bases, with 12 bases left between them. The CDR3: CASATGGNQPQHF. For the CDR3, the DNA is TGTGCCAGCGCCACCGGCGGGAATCAGCCCCAGCATTTT.